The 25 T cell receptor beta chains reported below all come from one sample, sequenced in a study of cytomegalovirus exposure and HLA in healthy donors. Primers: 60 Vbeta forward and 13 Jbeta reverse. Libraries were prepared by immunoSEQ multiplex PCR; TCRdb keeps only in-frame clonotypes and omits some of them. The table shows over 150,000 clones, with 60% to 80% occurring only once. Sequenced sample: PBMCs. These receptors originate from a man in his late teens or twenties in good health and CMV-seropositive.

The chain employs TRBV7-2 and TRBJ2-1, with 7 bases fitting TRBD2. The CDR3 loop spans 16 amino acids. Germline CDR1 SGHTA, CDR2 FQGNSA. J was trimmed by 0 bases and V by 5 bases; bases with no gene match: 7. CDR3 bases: TGTGCCAGCAGCGGGGGGGGACTGAGCTCCTACAATGAGCAGTTCTTC. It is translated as CASSGGGLSSYNEQFF.

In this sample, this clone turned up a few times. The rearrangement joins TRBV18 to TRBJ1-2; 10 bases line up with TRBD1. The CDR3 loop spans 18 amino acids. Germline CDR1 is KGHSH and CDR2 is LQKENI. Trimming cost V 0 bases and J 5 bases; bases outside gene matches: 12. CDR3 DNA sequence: TGTGCCAGCTCACCACCGATGGGACAGGGGATAGCGGGATATGGCTACACCTTC. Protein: CASSPPMGQGIAGYGYTF.

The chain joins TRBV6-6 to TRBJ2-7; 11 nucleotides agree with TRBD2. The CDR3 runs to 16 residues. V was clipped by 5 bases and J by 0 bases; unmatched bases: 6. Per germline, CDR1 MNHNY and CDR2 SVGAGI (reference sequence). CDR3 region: CASSPTGTSGSYEQYF. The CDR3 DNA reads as TGTGCCAGCAGTCCCACCGGGACTAGCGGCTCCTACGAGCAGTACTTC.

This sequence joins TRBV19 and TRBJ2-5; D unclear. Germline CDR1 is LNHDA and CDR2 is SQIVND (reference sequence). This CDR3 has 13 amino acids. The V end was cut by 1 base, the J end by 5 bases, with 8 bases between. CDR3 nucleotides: TGTGCCAGTAGTATAGTGTTCGGTGAGACCCAGTACTTC. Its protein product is CASSIVFGETQYF.

Here the CDR3 reads CASSYSNPAAGDTQYF. The CDR3 nucleotides read TGTGCCAGCAGTTACTCGAACCCAGCGGCGGGAGATACGCAGTATTTT. This chain links TRBV6-5 with TRBJ2-3; a possible D gene is TRBD2 (5 bases). CDR1 and CDR2 from the germline V gene are MNHEY and SVGAGI. CDR3 size: 16 residues. The V end lost 0 bases, the J end lost 5 bases, and 15 bases lay between the germline ends.

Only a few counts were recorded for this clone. CDR3 coding DNA: TGCGCCAGCAGCTTGGAGGCACAGGGCCAGCCCCAGCATTTT. Protein sequence: CASSLEAQGQPQHF. The rearrangement uses TRBV5-1 and TRBJ1-5; TRBD1 is a possible D gene (6 bases). The CDR3 totals 14 residues. Trimming stripped 0 bases from V and 7 bases from J, with 11 bases between. From germline, CDR1 is SGHRS and CDR2 YFSETQ.

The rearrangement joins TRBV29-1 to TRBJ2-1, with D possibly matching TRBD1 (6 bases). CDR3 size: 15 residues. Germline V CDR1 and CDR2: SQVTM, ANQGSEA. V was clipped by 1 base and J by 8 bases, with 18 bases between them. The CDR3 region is CSVEGRQGTEDEQFF. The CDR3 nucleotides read TGCAGCGTTGAAGGGAGGCAGGGGACGGAGGATGAGCAGTTCTTC.

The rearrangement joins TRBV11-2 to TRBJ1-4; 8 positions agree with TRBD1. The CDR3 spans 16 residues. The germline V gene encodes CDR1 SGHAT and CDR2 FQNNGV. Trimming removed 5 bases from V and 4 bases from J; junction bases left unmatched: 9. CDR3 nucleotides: TGTGCCAGCAGCAGAACCCAGGGGGCGGTTAATGAAAAACTGTTTTTT. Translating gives CASSRTQGAVNEKLFF.

CDR3 sequence (DNA): TGTGCCAGCAGCTCTCCTGGGCGAGAGACCCAGTACTTC. Protein product: CASSSPGRETQYF. The chain links TRBV5-4 to TRBJ2-5; D is unclear. The CDR3 sequence is 13 residues long. V lost 3 bases to trimming and J lost 4 bases, with 10 bases between them. The germline V gene has CDR1 SGHNT and CDR2 YYREEE (reference sequence). The entire variable domain, with the rest obtained from reference TRBV5-4 and TRBJ2-5, is as follows: ETGVTQSPTHLIKTRGQQVTLRCSSQSGHNTVSWYQQALGQGPQFIFQYYREEENGRGNFPPRFSGLQFPNYSSELNVNALELDDSALYLCASSSPGRETQYFGPGTRLLVL.

Written as DNA, the CDR3 is TGTGCCAGCAGTTTGGGACAAACGAGCACTGAAGCTTTCTTT. This encodes CASSLGQTSTEAFF. The chain carries TRBV27 and TRBJ1-1, with D possibly being TRBD1 (6 bases). The germline V gene has CDR1 MNHEY and CDR2 SMNVEV (reference sequence). The V and J ends lost 3 bases and 4 bases respectively, with 12 bases between them. There are 14 residues in the CDR3.

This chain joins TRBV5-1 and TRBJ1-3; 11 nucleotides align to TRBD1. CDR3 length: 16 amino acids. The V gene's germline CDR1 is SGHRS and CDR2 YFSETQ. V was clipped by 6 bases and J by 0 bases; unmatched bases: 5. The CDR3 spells CASNSGTGGSGNTIYF. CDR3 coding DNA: TGCGCCAGCAACTCCGGGACAGGGGGCTCTGGAAACACCATATATTTT.

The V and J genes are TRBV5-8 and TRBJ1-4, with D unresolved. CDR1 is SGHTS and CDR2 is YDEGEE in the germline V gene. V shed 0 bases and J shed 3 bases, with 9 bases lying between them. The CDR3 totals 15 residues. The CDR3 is CASSLGRTSNEKLFF. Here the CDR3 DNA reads TGTGCCAGCAGCTTGGGCAGGACTTCTAATGAAAAACTGTTTTTT.

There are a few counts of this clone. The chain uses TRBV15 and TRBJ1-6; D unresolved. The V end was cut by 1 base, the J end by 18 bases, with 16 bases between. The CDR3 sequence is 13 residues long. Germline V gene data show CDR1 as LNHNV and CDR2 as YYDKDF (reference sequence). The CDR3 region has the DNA TGTGCCACCAGCAGAGCCCGGGTGGGTTACGGCCACTTT. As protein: CATSRARVGYGHF.

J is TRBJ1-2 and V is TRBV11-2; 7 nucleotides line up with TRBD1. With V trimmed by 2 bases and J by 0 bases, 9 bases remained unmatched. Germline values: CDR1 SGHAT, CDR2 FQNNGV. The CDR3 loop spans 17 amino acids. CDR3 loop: CASSLRGTAYSNYGYTF. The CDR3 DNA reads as TGTGCCAGCAGCTTAAGGGGGACAGCCTATTCTAACTATGGCTACACCTTC.

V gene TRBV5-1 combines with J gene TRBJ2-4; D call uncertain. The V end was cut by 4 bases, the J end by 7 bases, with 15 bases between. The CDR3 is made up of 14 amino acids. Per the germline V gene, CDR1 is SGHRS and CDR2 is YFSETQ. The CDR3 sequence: CASSITGPQNIQYF. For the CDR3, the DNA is TGCGCCAGCAGCATCACGGGTCCCCAGAACATTCAGTACTTC.

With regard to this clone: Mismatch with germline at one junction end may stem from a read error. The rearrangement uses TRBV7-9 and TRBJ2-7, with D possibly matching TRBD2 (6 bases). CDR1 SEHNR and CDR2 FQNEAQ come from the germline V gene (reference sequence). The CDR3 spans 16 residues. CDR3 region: CSSSLATELPRGEQYF. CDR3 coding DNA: TGTTCCAGCAGCTTAGCGACTGAACTTCCCCGGGGGGAGCAGTACTTC. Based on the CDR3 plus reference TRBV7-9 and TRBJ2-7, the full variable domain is DTGVSQNPRHKITKRGQNVTFRCDPISEHNRLYWYRQTLGQGPEFLTYFQNEAQLEKSRLLSDRFSAERPKGSFSTLEIQRTEQGDSAMYLCSSSLATELPRGEQYFGPGTRLTVT.

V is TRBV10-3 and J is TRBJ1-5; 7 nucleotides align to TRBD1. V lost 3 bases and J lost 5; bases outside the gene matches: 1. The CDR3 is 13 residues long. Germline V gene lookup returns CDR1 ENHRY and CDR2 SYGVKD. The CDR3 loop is CAISDDRDQPQHF. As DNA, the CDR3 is TGTGCCATCAGTGATGACAGGGATCAGCCCCAGCATTTT.

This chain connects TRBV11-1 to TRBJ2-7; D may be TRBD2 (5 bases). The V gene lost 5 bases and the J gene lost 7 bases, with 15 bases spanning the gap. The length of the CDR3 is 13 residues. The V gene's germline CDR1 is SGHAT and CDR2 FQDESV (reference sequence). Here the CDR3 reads CASSARLRVEQYF. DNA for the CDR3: TGTGCCAGCAGCGCAAGACTGAGGGTGGAGCAGTACTTC.

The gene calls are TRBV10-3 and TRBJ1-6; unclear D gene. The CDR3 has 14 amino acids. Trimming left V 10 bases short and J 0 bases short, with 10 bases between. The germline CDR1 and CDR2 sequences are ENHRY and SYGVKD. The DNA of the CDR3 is TGTGCCACGTCCACAGACTCCTATAATTCACCCCTCCACTTT. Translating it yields CATSTDSYNSPLHF.

The CDR3 DNA follows: TGTGCCAGCGGACAGGGAGGGACCGGGGAGCTGTTTTTT. It yields the protein CASGQGGTGELFF. This sequence joins TRBV11-1 and TRBJ2-2; D may be TRBD1 (8 bases). V shed 8 bases and J shed 5 bases, with 12 bases lying between them. The CDR3 is 13 residues long. CDR1 and CDR2 from the germline V gene are SGHAT and FQDESV (reference sequence).

CDR3 sequence (DNA): TGCGCCAGCAGTGAGTTGGGACAGGGAATTGGTGAGCAGTTCTTC. It encodes CASSELGQGIGEQFF. The chain has TRBV10-1 and TRBJ2-1; 9 positions agree with TRBD1. The V and J ends lost 1 base and 9 bases, in that order; junction bases with no gene match: 7. The germline gives CDR1 WNHNN, CDR2 SYGVQD (reference sequence). CDR3 length equals 15 residues.

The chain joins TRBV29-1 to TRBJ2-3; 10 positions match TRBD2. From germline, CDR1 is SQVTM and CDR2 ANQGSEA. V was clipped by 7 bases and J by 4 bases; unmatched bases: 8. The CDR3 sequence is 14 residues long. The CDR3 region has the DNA TGCAGCGCCCCACTAGCGGGACGGCCAGATACGCAGTATTTT. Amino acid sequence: CSAPLAGRPDTQYF.

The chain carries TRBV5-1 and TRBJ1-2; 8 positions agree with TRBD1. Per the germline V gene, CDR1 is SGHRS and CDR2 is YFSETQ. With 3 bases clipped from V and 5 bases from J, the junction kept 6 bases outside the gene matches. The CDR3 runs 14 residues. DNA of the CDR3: TGCGCCAGCAGCTCGGGACAGGATTGGTATGGCTACACCTTC. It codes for CASSSGQDWYGYTF.

CDR3 nucleotide sequence: TGTGCCAGCTCACACCGGGACAGGGACACTGAAGCTTTCTTT. Its translation: CASSHRDRDTEAFF. The chain couples TRBV18 to TRBJ1-1; 9 bases line up with TRBD1. Germline values: CDR1 KGHSH, CDR2 LQKENI. Trimming removed 4 bases from V and 3 bases from J; junction bases left unmatched: 3. The CDR3 runs 14 residues. Filled out from reference TRBV18 and TRBJ1-1, the complete variable domain reads NAGVMQNPRHLVRRRGQEARLRCSPMKGHSHVYWYRQLPEEGLKFMVYLQKENIIDESGMPKERFSAEFPKEGPSILRIQQVVRGDSAAYFCASSHRDRDTEAFFGQGTRLTVV.

The CDR3 loop is CASSLEGAPSTDTQYF. The CDR3 DNA reads TGCGCCAGCAGCTTGGAAGGGGCACCTAGCACAGATACGCAGTATTTT. V and J are TRBV5-1 and TRBJ2-3, with D possibly matching TRBD1 (5 bases). CDR1 and CDR2 from the germline V gene are SGHRS and YFSETQ. CDR3 size: 16 residues. With 0 bases removed from V and 0 bases from J, the gap between germline ends came to 11 bases.